The next 29 T cell receptor beta chains were all read from a single sample in a study of identical twins. MiXCR, run by TCRdb on the 5' RACE reads, gives a single entry per CDR3 protein. This table holds fewer than 900,000 distinct CDR3 sequences, about 18% found once. The same sample was also used in a study of T cells expressing NK-cell markers.

The material sequenced was PBMCs. Every receptor here comes from a woman between 18 and 30 years old in good health.

A single count supports this clonotype. The V and J genes are TRBV29-1 and TRBJ2-3; D perhaps matches TRBD2 (7 bases). This CDR3 spans 14 amino acids. CDR1 is SQVTM, CDR2 ANQGSEA, per germline. The V end was cut by 6 bases, the J end by 2 bases, with 15 bases between. The CDR3 sequence: CSVGWGGTTDTQYF. For the CDR3, the DNA is TGCAGCGTCGGCTGGGGGGGCACCACAGATACGCAGTATTTT.

The chain combines TRBV25-1 with TRBJ2-1; D is perhaps TRBD1 (5 bases). The germline gives CDR1 MGHDK, CDR2 SYGVNS. The CDR3 totals 15 residues. The germline V and J ends were trimmed by 3 bases and 5 bases, with 14 bases remaining between them. CDR3 in amino acids: CASSDFYRQNNEQFF. CDR3 bases: TGTGCCAGCAGTGATTTCTACAGGCAGAACAATGAGCAGTTCTTC.

The chain couples TRBV6-1 to TRBJ1-5, with 8 positions matching TRBD1. Germline V gives CDR1 MNHNS, CDR2 SASEGT. The CDR3 has 16 amino acids. Trimming cost V 6 bases and J 1 base; bases outside gene matches: 8. The CDR3 here is CASRSGGGGSNQPQHF. Written as DNA, the CDR3 is TGTGCCAGCAGGTCAGGGGGCGGTGGAAGCAATCAGCCCCAGCATTTT.

About this clonotype itself: One base away lies a much larger clone, so this may be a sequencing read error. This chain uses TRBV12-3 or TRBV12-4 with TRBJ2-1; D ambiguous. The CDR3 is made up of 18 amino acids. The CDR3, as DNA: TGTGCCATCAGTTTCGGTAGTGGGGTACCTTGGGACTACAATGAGCAGTTCTTC. Amino acid sequence: CAISFGSGVPWDYNEQFF.

At least ten counts were recorded for this clonotype. The chain links TRBV4-1 to TRBJ2-3; 7 bases fit TRBD1. This CDR3 has 16 residues. The V and J ends lost 4 bases and 2 bases, in that order; junction bases with no gene match: 9. Looked up from germline, CDR1 is MGHRA and CDR2 is YSYEKL. The chain's CDR3 is CASSPGGASDTDTQYF. DNA of the CDR3: TGCGCCAGCAGCCCAGGGGGAGCGTCGGACACAGATACGCAGTATTTT.

V and J are TRBV4-1 and TRBJ2-3, with D perhaps matching TRBD1 (6 bases). Germline assignment: CDR1 MGHRA and CDR2 YSYEKL. V was clipped by 1 base and J by 1 base, with 9 bases between them. The CDR3 spans 15 residues. The CDR3 is CASSQGGLGTDTQYF. CDR3 sequence (DNA): TGCGCCAGCAGCCAAGGGGGGCTAGGCACAGATACGCAGTATTTT.

A single count supports this clonotype. CDR3 region: CSAKNPGLAGEETQYF. For the CDR3, the DNA is TGCAGTGCTAAAAACCCGGGACTAGCGGGGGAAGAGACCCAGTACTTC. J is TRBJ2-5 and V is TRBV20-1; 14 nucleotides agree with TRBD2. V shed 4 bases and J 3 bases; nucleotides not matched to a gene: 7. In germline, CDR1 is DFQATT, CDR2 SNEGSKA (reference sequence). The CDR3 extends over 16 amino acids.

Only a few counts were recorded for this clonotype. V is TRBV5-1 and J is TRBJ2-2; no definite D call. V was pared by 8 bases and J by 4 bases, with 18 bases between. CDR3 length: 15 amino acids. The V gene's germline CDR1 is SGHRS and CDR2 YFSETQ. The CDR3 protein is CASTSTLSSTGELFF. CDR3 in DNA: TGCGCCAGTACAAGTACCCTTAGCAGCACCGGGGAGCTGTTTTTT.

This clonotype was recorded many times. The rearrangement links TRBV12-3 or TRBV12-4 to TRBJ2-3, with D perhaps TRBD1 (6 bases). The V gene lost 3 bases and the J gene lost 1 base, with 8 bases spanning the gap. CDR3 length equals 14 residues. The CDR3 sequence: CASSFRGRTDTQYF. CDR3 bases: TGTGCCAGCAGTTTCAGGGGACGCACAGATACGCAGTATTTT.

The chain has TRBV20-1 and TRBJ2-1; tentatively, D is TRBD2 (5 bases). The CDR3 totals 14 residues. V lost 3 bases and J lost 2, with 11 bases in between. The germline V gene has CDR1 DFQATT and CDR2 SNEGSKA (reference sequence). This chain's CDR3 is CSASRGSTYNEQFF. The CDR3 nucleotides read TGCAGTGCTAGCCGCGGGTCTACCTACAATGAGCAGTTCTTC.

The chain combines TRBV7-9 with TRBJ2-5; D is uncertain. V was clipped by 8 bases and J by 5 bases, with 15 bases between them. Germline V lookup: CDR1 SEHNR, CDR2 FQNEAQ (reference sequence). The CDR3 runs to 13 residues. The CDR3, as DNA: TGTGCCAGCCTCCCGGTTGGCCGGGAGACCCAGTACTTC. It codes for CASLPVGRETQYF.

The CDR3 nucleotides are TGTGCCAGCAGCTTTGGGACCGCCCTACCGTACAAGCAGTACTTC. It translates to CASSFGTALPYKQYF. The genes are TRBV7-2 and TRBJ2-7; D is possibly TRBD1 or TRBD2 (5 bases each). CDR1 and CDR2 from the germline V gene are SGHTA and FQGNSA. The CDR3 totals 15 residues. Between the trimmed V and J ends, which lost 3 bases and 8 bases, there was a span of 20 bases.

V usage is TRBV7-2 and J usage is TRBJ2-1, with D tentatively TRBD2 (7 bases). Trimming pared 4 bases from V and 5 bases from J, leaving 18 bases between. This CDR3 spans 16 amino acids. The germline CDR1 and CDR2 sequences are SGHTA and FQGNSA. In nucleotides, the CDR3 is TGTGCCAGCAGCTCCAAGGGGGGGAGGATAAACAATGAGCAGTTCTTC. Protein product: CASSSKGGRINNEQFF.

This sequence joins TRBV11-2 and TRBJ2-1, with D perhaps TRBD2 (5 bases). Trimming removed 2 bases at V and 0 bases at J, with 8 bases between. This CDR3 contains 15 residues. Germline V CDR1 and CDR2: SGHAT, FQNNGV. The CDR3: CASSLRAVSYNEQFF. The DNA of the CDR3 is TGTGCCAGCAGCTTACGAGCGGTCTCCTACAATGAGCAGTTCTTC. The complete variable domain, with remaining parts taken from reference TRBV11-2 and TRBJ2-1, reads EAGVAQSPRYKIIEKRQSVAFWCNPISGHATLYWYQQILGQGPKLLIQFQNNGVVDDSQLPKDRFSAERLKGVDSTLKIQPAKLEDSAVYLCASSLRAVSYNEQFFGPGTRLTVL.

This chain links TRBV12-3 or TRBV12-4 with TRBJ2-2; a weak D match, TRBD1 (5 bases). The CDR3 loop spans 13 amino acids. Trimming took 5 bases from V and 6 from J, leaving 10 bases between them. This CDR3 is CASSAGFPGELFF. The DNA of the CDR3 is TGTGCCAGCAGTGCAGGGTTCCCCGGGGAGCTGTTTTTT.

The genes are TRBV21-1 and TRBJ2-7; the table calls TRBD1, which could not be checked here. TRBV21-1 is a documented pseudogene. This CDR3 has 16 amino acids. The CDR3 loop reads CASRIRDRGYMYEQYF. CDR3 nucleotides: TGTGCCAGCAGGATTAGGGACAGGGGCTACATGTACGAGCAGTACTTC.

The chain recombines TRBV3-1 with TRBJ2-1; 10 bases map to TRBD2. The V gene end was trimmed by 0 bases and the J gene end by 7 bases; junction bases not matched to a gene: 3. The CDR3 sequence is 15 residues long. Germline V gene lookup returns CDR1 LGHDT and CDR2 YNNKEL (reference sequence). The DNA for the CDR3 is TGTGCCAGCAGCCAAGAGTCACTAGCGGGAAATGAGCAGTTCTTC. Translated, it gives CASSQESLAGNEQFF.

In its sample, this clonotype was seen many times. V gene TRBV6-5 combines with J gene TRBJ2-2; the D call may be TRBD1 or TRBD2 (5 bases each). Trimming pared 6 bases from V and 2 bases from J, leaving 13 bases between. CDR1 and CDR2 (germline): MNHEY, SVGAGI. The CDR3 runs 15 residues. CDR3 DNA: TGTGCCAGCAGATACGGGACCTACAACACCGGGGAGCTGTTTTTT. Translating it yields CASRYGTYNTGELFF.

This clonotype has a handful of counts. The chain employs TRBV29-1 and TRBJ2-1; D ambiguous. This CDR3 spans 11 amino acids. Trimming left V 6 bases short and J 7 bases short, with 10 bases between. CDR1 is SQVTM and CDR2 is ANQGSEA in the germline V gene. CDR3 sequence (DNA): TGCAGCGTCTTATATCCTAATGAGCAGTTCTTC. Amino acid sequence: CSVLYPNEQFF.

The CDR3 nucleotides read TGTGCCAGCAGCAAATGGGCAGGGGGCATGGAGACCCAGTACTTC. It is translated as CASSKWAGGMETQYF. This chain links TRBV21-1 with TRBJ2-5; TRBD1 is the table's D call and was not checked against the DNA. TRBV21-1 is a listed pseudogene. The CDR3 totals 15 residues.

With respect to this clonotype: A read error may account for a junction end that differs from germline. This sequence joins TRBV20-1 and TRBJ1-1, with 7 bases that match TRBD1. The germline gives CDR1 DFQATT, CDR2 SNEGSKA (reference sequence). This CDR3 contains 12 residues. CDR3 DNA sequence: TGCAGTGCGAGAGAGGGGGCGACTGAAGCTTTCTTT. Encoded protein: CSAREGATEAFF.

This clonotype was seen more than once but under ten times. The chain employs TRBV29-1 and TRBJ2-5; 8 positions agree with TRBD2. V was pared by 2 bases and J by 5 bases, with 7 bases of the junction left unmatched. This CDR3 has 14 residues. Germline CDR1 and CDR2: SQVTM and ANQGSEA. CDR3 loop: CSVEKRELWETQYF. CDR3 sequence (DNA): TGCAGCGTTGAAAAGCGGGAGTTATGGGAGACCCAGTACTTC.

In its sample, this clonotype was seen a few times. This chain connects TRBV20-1 to TRBJ2-3, with unresolved D. This CDR3 has 18 amino acids. Germline values: CDR1 DFQATT, CDR2 SNEGSKA (reference sequence). Trimming removed 0 bases from V and 0 bases from J, with 19 bases in between. CDR3 sequence (DNA): TGCAGTGCTAGAGATCTGAGGCGTGTGGGCCTTAGCACAGATACGCAGTATTTT. Protein sequence: CSARDLRRVGLSTDTQYF.

This clonotype was counted a few times. The chain couples TRBV7-8 to TRBJ2-7; D might be TRBD1 (6 bases). Between the trimmed V and J ends, which lost 3 bases and 2 bases, there was a span of 8 bases. Per germline, CDR1 SGHVS and CDR2 FQNEAQ. The CDR3 sequence is 13 residues long. CDR3: CASSLGDTYEQYF. CDR3 coding DNA: TGTGCCAGCAGCTTGGGGGACACCTACGAGCAGTACTTC.

The chain uses TRBV12-3 or TRBV12-4 and TRBJ2-7; no reliable D call. Trimming removed 8 bases at V and 6 bases at J, with 17 bases between. The CDR3 has 13 residues. CDR3 bases: TGTGCCAGCCGCCGAAGCCTAGGATCCGAGCAGTACTTC. Translating gives CASRRSLGSEQYF.

The rearrangement uses TRBV3-1 and TRBJ2-5; TRBD2 aligns across 9 bases. The CDR3 is made up of 18 amino acids. Germline V gene sequence: CDR1 LGHDT, CDR2 YNNKEL (reference sequence). V lost 7 bases to trimming and J lost 2 bases; unmatched junction nucleotides: 17. The CDR3 DNA reads TGTGCCAGCACCAAACCCGGCGATCTAGCGGGGAAACAAGAGACCCAGTACTTC. Protein: CASTKPGDLAGKQETQYF.

The chain has TRBV12-3 or TRBV12-4 and TRBJ2-3; tentatively, D is TRBD2 (5 bases). V was trimmed by 5 bases and J by 1 base, leaving 13 bases between them. The CDR3 covers 15 residues. In nucleotides, the CDR3 is TGTGCCAGCAGTACCGAAGGAGGCGGCACAGATACGCAGTATTTT. It translates to CASSTEGGGTDTQYF.

The V and J genes are TRBV10-3 and TRBJ1-2, with D maybe TRBD1 (6 bases). V lost 7 bases to trimming and J lost 3 bases, with 12 bases between them. In germline, CDR1 is ENHRY, CDR2 SYGVKD. CDR3 length: 13 amino acids. CDR3 region: CAITGQPDYGYTF. DNA for the CDR3: TGTGCCATCACGGGACAACCCGACTATGGCTACACCTTC.

There are a few counts of this clonotype. This chain links TRBV20-1 with TRBJ2-3, with 10 bases fitting TRBD2. The CDR3 has 15 amino acids. Trimming took 5 bases from V and 6 from J; bases not matched to a gene: 11. Germline CDR1 and CDR2: DFQATT and SNEGSKA (reference sequence). CDR3 sequence: CSAARLAGAGDTQYF. The CDR3 DNA reads as TGCAGTGCTGCTCGGCTAGCGGGAGCAGGGGATACGCAGTATTTT.